The 16 T cell receptor beta chains below come from one sample, sequenced in a study of neoadjuvant anti-PD-1 for oral cavity cancer. TCRdb's table, derived via immunoSEQ multiplex PCR, lists solely in-frame clones and lacks some. The repertoire holds more than 6,500 clones, around 77% seen once, with about 3% in the top ten. The sequencing here drew on PBMCs, taken before nivolumab (anti-PD-1) treatment. Receptor source: a person aged 35-79 years with oral cavity squamous cell carcinoma.

The V gene is TRBV27, the J gene TRBJ2-5, with D possibly called TRBD1 or TRBD2 (5 bases each). Trimming left V 7 bases short and J 1 base short, with 16 bases between. Germline CDR1 MNHEY, CDR2 SMNVEV (reference sequence). The CDR3 is 15 residues long. The CDR3 is CASTPRGTSQETQYF. CDR3 DNA: TGTGCCAGCACACCAAGAGGGACCTCCCAAGAGACCCAGTACTTC.

The genes are TRBV7-2 and TRBJ2-5; D remains ambiguous. V lost 4 bases and J 5 bases, leaving 11 bases between the germline ends. The germline CDR1 and CDR2 sequences are SGHTA and FQGNSA. CDR3 size: 13 residues. Here the CDR3 DNA reads TGTGCCAGCAGCTCCTCCCTGGCGGAGACCCAGTACTTC. It encodes CASSSSLAETQYF. Combining the CDR3 with reference TRBV7-2 and TRBJ2-5 gives the whole variable domain GAGVSQSPSNKVTEKGKDVELRCDPISGHTALYWYRQSLGQGLEFLIYFQGNSAPDKSGLPSDRFSAERTGGSVSTLTIQRTQQEDSAVYLCASSSSLAETQYFGPGTRLLVL.

The genes are TRBV9 and TRBJ2-7; 7 nucleotides line up with TRBD1. CDR3 length equals 15 residues. Germline loops: CDR1 SGDLS, CDR2 YYNGEE. Unmatched junction bases numbered 7, after V lost 2 bases and J lost 2 bases. The CDR3, as DNA: TGTGCCAGCAGCGTTTCCGGGACAGCTGCCTACGAGCAGTACTTC. Protein product: CASSVSGTAAYEQYF.

J is TRBJ2-7 and V is TRBV7-2; possibly TRBD2 for D (7 bases). The V and J ends lost 5 bases and 4 bases respectively, with 24 bases between them. Germline V lookup: CDR1 SGHTA, CDR2 FQGNSA. The CDR3 has 17 amino acids. CDR3 DNA: TGTGCCAGCAGCACCCCTGGGGGGGGCCGAGCGATTTACGAGCAGTACTTC. Translation gives CASSTPGGGRAIYEQYF.

In this sample, this clone turned up once. The CDR3: CASSLSPGQGYEQFF. The CDR3 DNA follows: TGTGCCAGCAGCTTAAGTCCGGGACAGGGCTATGAGCAGTTCTTC. The rearrangement uses TRBV7-3 and TRBJ2-1; 9 bases fit TRBD1. The CDR3 spans 15 residues. The germline V gene encodes CDR1 SGHTA and CDR2 FQGTGA. With 1 base clipped from V and 8 bases from J, the junction kept 6 bases outside the gene matches.

The count of this clone is one. The V gene is TRBV10-1, the J gene TRBJ1-1; no firm D call. Germline loops: CDR1 WNHNN, CDR2 SYGVQD (reference sequence). The CDR3 has 14 amino acids. Between the trimmed V and J ends, which lost 4 bases and 0 bases, there was a span of 9 bases. CDR3 sequence (DNA): TGCGCCAGCAGTGGCCGCTTCGTGAACACTGAAGCTTTCTTT. This gives the protein CASSGRFVNTEAFF.

The chain is built from TRBV27 and TRBJ1-2; a possible D gene is TRBD1 (5 bases). This CDR3 is built from 17 residues. Trimming removed 6 bases at V and 0 bases at J, with 20 bases between. Germline-derived CDR1 and CDR2 are MNHEY and SMNVEV (reference sequence). The CDR3 DNA follows: TGTGCCAGCAGCCCAGCCGGAGACAGACCCACTAACTATGGCTACACCTTC. Protein product: CASSPAGDRPTNYGYTF.

The rearrangement uses TRBV10-3 and TRBJ2-6; D tentatively fits TRBD1 or TRBD2 (6 bases each). The CDR3 loop spans 17 amino acids. Trimming took off 0 bases at V and 0 bases at J, with 9 bases between the two ends. Germline-derived CDR1 and CDR2 are ENHRY and SYGVKD. CDR3 in DNA: TGTGCCATCAGTGAGTCGGGGGGCCCCTCTGGGGCCAACGTCCTGACTTTC. Amino acid sequence: CAISESGGPSGANVLTF.

This clone was seen a single time. The chain couples TRBV7-9 to TRBJ1-4, with TRBD1 matching 8 bases. J gave up 7 bases and V 2 bases, and 3 bases lay outside the gene matches. CDR3 size: 14 residues. Germline V gives CDR1 SEHNR, CDR2 FQNEAQ (reference sequence). The CDR3 region is CASSLTDRGEKLFF. The CDR3 DNA sequence: TGTGCCAGCAGCTTAACCGACAGGGGTGAAAAACTGTTTTTT.

The DNA for the CDR3 is TGTGCCAGCAGCTTGGACAGGGGTCTCAGCTCCTACGAGCAGTACTTC. It yields the protein CASSLDRGLSSYEQYF. The chain joins TRBV5-6 to TRBJ2-7, with 7 bases lining up with TRBD1. V trimming: 0 bases; J trimming: 0 bases; junction bases outside the gene matches: 6. The CDR3 is made up of 16 amino acids. Germline assignment: CDR1 SGHDT and CDR2 YYEEEE.

The chain is built from TRBV27 and TRBJ2-5; TRBD2 matches 12 bases. CDR3 length: 18 amino acids. The germline gives CDR1 MNHEY, CDR2 SMNVEV (reference sequence). Germline trimming cut 6 bases from V and 4 bases from J; bases unmatched to any gene: 15. The CDR3 here is CASSPPSGLAGGRETQYF. The CDR3 DNA reads as TGTGCCAGCAGCCCCCCTTCGGGGCTAGCGGGGGGGCGAGAGACCCAGTACTTC.

The chain uses TRBV30 and TRBJ1-2; D gene uncertain. With 0 bases removed from V and 6 bases from J, the gap between germline ends came to 8 bases. Germline V CDR1 and CDR2: GTSNPN, SVGIG (reference sequence). This CDR3 is 12 amino acids long. This chain's CDR3 is CAWSVSGHGYTF. The CDR3 DNA is TGTGCCTGGAGTGTATCGGGTCATGGCTACACCTTC.

The V and J genes are TRBV4-3 and TRBJ2-2; D perhaps matches TRBD1 (5 bases). The CDR3 extends over 14 amino acids. Germline V gene sequence: CDR1 LGHNA, CDR2 YSLEER. The germline V and J ends were trimmed by 0 bases and 6 bases, with 8 bases remaining between them. Written as DNA, the CDR3 is TGCGCCAGCAGCCAAGACAGGGTTTCCGGGGAGCTGTTTTTT. Protein product: CASSQDRVSGELFF.

This clone was picked up a small number of times. This chain connects TRBV5-5 to TRBJ2-1; D remains unclear. Germline V gene data show CDR1 as SGHKS and CDR2 as YYEKEE (reference sequence). The CDR3 runs to 15 residues. Trimming shortened V by 4 bases and J by 4 bases, and 15 bases separated the two germline ends. CDR3 sequence: CASSSDWDNYNEQFF. DNA for the CDR3: TGTGCCAGCAGCAGCGACTGGGATAATTACAATGAGCAGTTCTTC.

The chain joins TRBV6-5 to TRBJ1-5, with unresolved D. The ends were cut back, 8 bases at V and 1 base at J, with 12 bases in the middle. The CDR3 runs 14 residues. Per the germline V gene, CDR1 is MNHEY and CDR2 is SVGAGI. CDR3 protein: CASSPPRSNQPQHF. CDR3 bases: TGTGCCAGCTCCCCCCCGCGCAGCAATCAGCCCCAGCATTTT.

The chain couples TRBV19 to TRBJ2-7, with D unclear. CDR3 length: 14 residues. Between the trimmed V and J ends, which lost 6 bases and 2 bases, there was a span of 14 bases. Germline loops: CDR1 LNHDA, CDR2 SQIVND (reference sequence). CDR3 bases: TGTGCCAGTAGCCCCTCGGATAGGGCCTACGAGCAGTACTTC. It specifies CASSPSDRAYEQYF. The full variable domain, completed using reference TRBV19 and TRBJ2-7, is DGGITQSPKYLFRKEGQNVTLSCEQNLNHDAMYWYRQDPGQGLRLIYYSQIVNDFQKGDIAEGYSVSREKKESFPLTVTSAQKNPTAFYLCASSPSDRAYEQYFGPGTRLTVT.